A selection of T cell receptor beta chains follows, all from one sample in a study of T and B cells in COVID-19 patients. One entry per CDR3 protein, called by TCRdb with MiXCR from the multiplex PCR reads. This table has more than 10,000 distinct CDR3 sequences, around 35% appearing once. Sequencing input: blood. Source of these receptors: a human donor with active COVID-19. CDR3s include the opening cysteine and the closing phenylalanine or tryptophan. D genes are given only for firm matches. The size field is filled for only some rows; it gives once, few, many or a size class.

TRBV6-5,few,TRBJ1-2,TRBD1,TGTGCCAGCAGTTACCCGACAGGGGGCAGATATGGCTACACCTTC,CASSYPTGGRYGYTF
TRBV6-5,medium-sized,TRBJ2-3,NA,TGTGCCAGCAGTTCCTCACCAGGTTGGCACACAGATACGCAGTATTTT,CASSSSPGWHTDTQYF
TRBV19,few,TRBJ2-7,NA,TGTGCCAGTAGTATAAGAACAGGGCCCTACGAGCAGTACTTC,CASSIRTGPYEQYF
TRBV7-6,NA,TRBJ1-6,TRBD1,TGTGCCAGCAGCTTAGGCCGACAGGGTAATTCACCCCTCCACTTT,CASSLGRQGNSPLHF
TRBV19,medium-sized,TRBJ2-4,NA,TGTGCCAGATTTGACAAGAAAAACATTCAGTACTTC,CARFDKKNIQYF
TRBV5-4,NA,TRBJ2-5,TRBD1,TGTGCCAGCAGCAACGACAGGGGCTCCTGGGGAGAGACCCAGTACTTC,CASSNDRGSWGETQYF
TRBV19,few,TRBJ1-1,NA,TGTGCCAGTACTAAGGACAGAGTTGGATGGGTGAACACTGAAGCTTTCTTT,CASTKDRVGWVNTEAFF
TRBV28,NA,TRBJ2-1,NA,TGTGCCAGCAGTCCATACCGGACGGGTTACAATGAGCAGTTCTTC,CASSPYRTGYNEQFF
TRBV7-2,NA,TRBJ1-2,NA,TGTGCCAGCAGCTTAAGACGGTCAGCTAACTATGGCTACACCTTC,CASSLRRSANYGYTF
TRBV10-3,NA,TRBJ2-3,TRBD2,TGTGCCACCCGGAATAGCGGGGGCCGCGGGGATACGCAGTATTTT,CATRNSGGRGDTQYF
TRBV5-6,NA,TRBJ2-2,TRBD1,TGTGCCAGCAGCTTGTTCTTTGAGGCAGGGGGCACCGGGGAGCTGTTTTTT,CASSLFFEAGGTGELFF
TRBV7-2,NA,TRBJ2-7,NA,TGTGCCAGCAGCCAAGACTGGGACCCCTACGAGCAGTACTTC,CASSQDWDPYEQYF
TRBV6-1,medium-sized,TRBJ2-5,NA,TGTGCCAGCAGTGAGCAAGGGGAGACCCAGTACTTC,CASSEQGETQYF
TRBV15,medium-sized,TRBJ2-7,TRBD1,TGTGCCACCAGCAGTTACAGGGGGCGAAACTACGAGCAGTACTTC,CATSSYRGRNYEQYF
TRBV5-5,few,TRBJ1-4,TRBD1,TGTGCCAGCAGCTTTCTAGGACAGGGAAATGAAAAACTGTTTTTT,CASSFLGQGNEKLFF
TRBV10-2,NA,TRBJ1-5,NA,TGCGCCACCCCGGACAGTTATAGCAATCAGCCCCAGCATTTT,CATPDSYSNQPQHF
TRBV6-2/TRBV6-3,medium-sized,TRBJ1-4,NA,TGTGCCAGCAGTCGACGGCAGCTCAATGAAAAACTGTTTTTT,CASSRRQLNEKLFF
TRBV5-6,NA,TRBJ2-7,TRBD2,TGTGCCAGCAGCCTCGGCCTGACTAGCGCCGGCTACGAGCAGTACTTC,CASSLGLTSAGYEQYF